This entry lists 23 T cell receptor beta chains sequenced from one sample in a study of blood T cell repertoires in COVID-19 (TCRdb year 2020). The receptor library was made with the immunoSEQ multiplex PCR assay. Sourced from immuneACCESS, this table was stored by TCRdb with only in-frame sequences that have V and J called. A share of the clones is absent; for the studies checked, an unresolved V gene accounts for under half, and the remainder has no known explanation. This sample is represented by 250,000 or so clones; about 80% of them were singletons. The ten largest account for around 2% of the sample. Source material: peripheral blood. The receptors were sampled from a man younger than 45 who had recovered from COVID-19.

The chain carries TRBV5-6 and TRBJ2-2, with 7 bases identical to TRBD1. Germline CDR1 and CDR2: SGHDT and YYEEEE. The CDR3 has 14 amino acids. Trimming removed 4 bases from V and 6 bases from J; junction bases left unmatched: 6. The CDR3 reads CASSEGQFPGELFF. The DNA for the CDR3 is TGTGCCAGCAGCGAGGGACAGTTCCCCGGGGAGCTGTTTTTT.

The chain carries TRBV6-1 and TRBJ2-1; 7 nucleotides align to TRBD1. The CDR3 spans 15 residues. V trimming: 1 base; J trimming: 9 bases; junction bases outside the gene matches: 9. Looked up from germline, CDR1 is MNHNS and CDR2 is SASEGT. The CDR3 nucleotides are TGTGCCAGCAGTGAAGGCGCTACAGGGGTTGGTGAGCAGTTCTTC. Translating gives CASSEGATGVGEQFF.

This clone appeared a single time. The CDR3 DNA reads TGTGCCAGCGCAATCGCGACAGGGGGAGGAAAACTGTTTTTT. Its protein is CASAIATGGGKLFF. J is TRBJ1-4 and V is TRBV6-5, with TRBD1 matching over 9 bases. CDR3 length: 14 amino acids. Looked up from germline, CDR1 is MNHEY and CDR2 is SVGAGI. With 8 bases clipped from V and 10 bases from J, the junction kept 11 bases outside the gene matches.

This chain uses TRBV2 with TRBJ2-5; 9 bases match TRBD1. CDR1 and CDR2 from the germline V gene are SNHLY and FYNNEI. CDR3 length: 13 residues. The V segment lost 7 bases and the J segment 5 bases; nucleotides outside the gene matches: 5. CDR3: CASTGTGRETQYF. The CDR3 bases are TGTGCCAGCACCGGGACAGGGCGGGAGACCCAGTACTTC.

The rearrangement uses TRBV9 and TRBJ1-5; 7 bases match TRBD1. Looked up from germline, CDR1 is SGDLS and CDR2 is YYNGEE. J lost 6 bases, V lost 4 bases, and 7 bases had no gene match. This CDR3 region has 14 residues. In nucleotides, the CDR3 is TGTGCCAGCAGCATCACAGGGGTGGGTCAGCCCCAGCATTTT. Translation gives CASSITGVGQPQHF.

The J gene is TRBJ2-3, the V gene TRBV4-2; no clear D gene. V was trimmed by 1 base and J by 0 bases, leaving 14 bases between them. The CDR3 totals 17 residues. CDR1 is LGHNA, CDR2 YNFKEQ, per germline. In nucleotides, the CDR3 is TGTGCCAGCAGCCAAGGGATGTGGCGGTCTAGCACAGATACGCAGTATTTT. Translated: CASSQGMWRSSTDTQYF.

V gene TRBV6-5 combines with J gene TRBJ1-6; no reliable D call. V was pared by 6 bases and J by 10 bases, with 16 bases between. Germline values: CDR1 MNHEY, CDR2 SVGAGI. CDR3 length equals 14 residues. DNA for the CDR3: TGTGCCAGCAGCCGGCTGGACTTAGGGTCACCCCTCCACTTT. This translates into CASSRLDLGSPLHF.

The chain is built from TRBV6-5 and TRBJ2-1, with TRBD1 as a possible D gene (5 bases). Germline loops: CDR1 MNHEY, CDR2 SVGAGI. The CDR3 consists of 15 residues. V lost 0 bases, J lost 2 bases, and 8 bases lay in between. The CDR3 sequence: CASSYSDMAYNEQFF. Written as DNA, the CDR3 is TGTGCCAGCAGTTACTCGGACATGGCCTACAATGAGCAGTTCTTC.

V and J are TRBV11-2 and TRBJ1-6, with D unclear. Trimming removed 6 bases at V and 7 bases at J, with 16 bases between. From germline, CDR1 is SGHAT and CDR2 FQNNGV. The CDR3 runs 15 residues. This CDR3 is CASRRFGLVNSPLHF. The CDR3 nucleotides read TGTGCCAGCAGGCGTTTTGGACTTGTAAATTCACCCCTCCACTTT.

The rearrangement uses TRBV24-1 and TRBJ2-3; a possible D gene is TRBD1 (6 bases). V was shortened by 8 bases and J by 0 bases, with 14 bases between the two germline ends. This CDR3 is built from 15 residues. Germline V gene sequence: CDR1 KGHDR, CDR2 SFDVKD. The DNA for the CDR3 is TGTGCCACCAAGCCGAGGGACACTAGCACAGATACGCAGTATTTT. Its translation: CATKPRDTSTDTQYF.

This clone was seen only once. The rearrangement links TRBV5-4 to TRBJ1-1; 7 positions agree with TRBD1. The ends lost 3 bases at V and 3 bases at J; junction bases unmatched: 5. CDR3 size: 14 residues. The V gene's germline CDR1 is SGHNT and CDR2 YYREEE (reference sequence). The CDR3 sequence: CASSSAQGDTEAFF. DNA of the CDR3: TGTGCCAGCAGCTCCGCCCAGGGGGACACTGAAGCTTTCTTT.

This clone occurred a few times. The rearrangement joins TRBV3-1 (or the pseudogene TRBV3-2) to TRBJ1-5; 8 nucleotides agree with TRBD1. The CDR3 is 16 amino acids. J lost 3 bases, V lost 4 bases, and 8 bases had no gene match. From germline, CDR1 is LGHDT and CDR2 YNNKEL (reference sequence). The CDR3 reads CASSLGWTGYNQPQHF. CDR3 nucleotide sequence: TGTGCCAGCAGCCTTGGATGGACAGGGTACAATCAGCCCCAGCATTTT.

This clone was detected only a few times. This sequence joins TRBV11-2 and TRBJ2-7, with 7 bases identical to TRBD1. The CDR3 runs to 16 residues. V shed 5 bases, J shed 2 bases, and the junction held 12 bases outside the gene matches. Germline CDR1 SGHAT, CDR2 FQNNGV. Here the CDR3 reads CASSPTGTAYTYEQYV. The CDR3 DNA is TGTGCCAGCAGCCCAACCGGGACAGCTTACACCTACGAGCAGTACGTC.

The rearrangement joins TRBV6-5 to TRBJ1-3; 9 bases agree with TRBD1. Germline loops: CDR1 MNHEY, CDR2 SVGAGI. This CDR3 comprises 15 residues. Trimming at V came to 6 bases and at J to 0 bases, leaving 3 bases not matched to a gene. CDR3 in DNA: TGTGCCAGCAGCGGGGACAGGGACTCTGGAAACACCATATATTTT. It codes for CASSGDRDSGNTIYF.

The chain's CDR3 is CASSVQSFSYNEQFF. Written as DNA, the CDR3 is TGTGCCAGCAGCGTGCAGTCTTTTTCCTACAATGAGCAGTTCTTC. The J gene is TRBJ2-1, the V gene TRBV9; D call uncertain. Trimming removed 2 bases at V and 1 base at J, with 10 bases between. Germline CDR1 reads SGDLS; CDR2 reads YYNGEE. This CDR3 region has 15 residues.

The CDR3 reads CASSRQGQGYTGELFF. The CDR3 nucleotides read TGTGCCAGTAGCCGCCAGGGACAGGGCTACACCGGGGAGCTGTTTTTT. This chain joins TRBV19 and TRBJ2-2; 9 bases align to TRBD1. Losses at the gene ends were 6 bases for V and 3 bases for J; bases not matched to a gene: 8. The germline V gene encodes CDR1 LNHDA and CDR2 SQIVND (reference sequence). The CDR3 contains 16 residues.

This rearrangement joins TRBV9 to TRBJ1-2; no clear D gene. V was clipped by 0 bases and J by 4 bases, with 10 bases between them. The germline V gene has CDR1 SGDLS and CDR2 YYNGEE. The CDR3 extends over 14 amino acids. CDR3 sequence: CASSVGGRGYGYTF. CDR3 nucleotide sequence: TGTGCCAGCAGCGTAGGAGGTCGGGGCTATGGCTACACCTTC.

A single count supports this clone. The chain recombines TRBV28 with TRBJ1-2; 8 bases are shared with TRBD1. With V trimmed by 8 bases and J by 7 bases, 9 bases remained unmatched. CDR3 length equals 13 residues. Germline CDR1 and CDR2: MDHEN and SYDVKM. The CDR3 here is CASRTGGWPGYTF. In DNA, the CDR3 is TGTGCCAGCCGTACAGGGGGATGGCCTGGCTACACCTTC.

This sequence joins TRBV19 and TRBJ2-4, with no clear D. The CDR3 runs to 16 residues. Per germline, CDR1 LNHDA and CDR2 SQIVND (reference sequence). V was pared by 0 bases and J by 0 bases, with 9 bases between. CDR3 protein: CASSIESRLAKNIQYF. The DNA for the CDR3 is TGTGCCAGTAGTATAGAGAGCAGACTAGCCAAAAACATTCAGTACTTC.

The genes are TRBV10-3 and TRBJ1-1, with no clear D. V was trimmed by 4 bases and J by 1 base, leaving 13 bases between them. The CDR3 spans 15 residues. Germline-derived CDR1 and CDR2 are ENHRY and SYGVKD. The chain's CDR3 is CAISASHGGNTEAFF. The CDR3, as DNA: TGTGCCATCAGTGCTTCACACGGAGGGAACACTGAAGCTTTCTTT.

The chain joins TRBV2 to TRBJ1-6; D perhaps matches TRBD1 (5 bases). Per germline, CDR1 SNHLY and CDR2 FYNNEI. This CDR3 region has 14 residues. The V end lost 5 bases, the J end lost 4 bases, and 9 bases lay between the germline ends. The CDR3 DNA reads TGTGCCAGCAGTTACCAGGGATATAATTCACCCCTCCACTTT. Its translation is CASSYQGYNSPLHF. Combining the CDR3 with reference TRBV2 and TRBJ1-6 gives the whole variable domain EPEVTQTPSHQVTQMGQEVILRCVPISNHLYFYWYRQILGQKVEFLVSFYNNEISEKSEIFDDQFSVERPDGSNFTLKIRSTKLEDSAMYFCASSYQGYNSPLHFGNGTRLTVT.

The chain uses TRBV2 and TRBJ1-5, with 7 bases aligning to TRBD1. Germline CDR1 is SNHLY and CDR2 is FYNNEI. J was trimmed by 5 bases and V by 6 bases; bases with no gene match: 7. This CDR3 is 14 amino acids long. The CDR3, as DNA: TGTGCCAGCAGAGCCGGGACAGTCGATCAGCCCCAGCATTTT. This encodes CASRAGTVDQPQHF.

The CDR3 here is CASSGLAGGPVTQYF. DNA of the CDR3: TGTGCCAGCAGCGGACTAGCGGGGGGGCCTGTGACCCAGTACTTC. V usage is TRBV5-5 and J usage is TRBJ2-5; 15 nucleotides agree with TRBD2. CDR3 size: 15 residues. V was pared by 4 bases and J by 7 bases, with 5 bases of the junction left unmatched. Per the germline V gene, CDR1 is SGHKS and CDR2 is YYEKEE (reference sequence).